Below are 18 T cell receptor beta chains sequenced from a single sample in a study of patients and donors after allogeneic stem cell transplantation. MiXCR, applied by TCRdb to the RT-PCR reads, yields one record per CDR3 protein. The sample includes 900,000 to 1,000,000 distinct CDR3 sequences, about 20% seen only once; the top ten take around 5.5%. The sample taken for sequencing was blood, either unsorted or a sorted T cell fraction (not recorded which). These receptors were collected from a human donor who was either an allogeneic HSCT recipient or a stem cell or donor lymphocyte infusion donor (not recorded which). It is not recorded whose cells these are; they may come from a transplant donor.

This clonotype was counted a few times. The V and J genes are TRBV3-1 and TRBJ2-3, with TRBD2 matching over 14 bases. The J segment lost 4 bases and the V segment lost 4 bases, leaving 4 bases of the junction unmatched. The CDR3 length is 16 residues. Germline CDR1 LGHDT, CDR2 YNNKEL (reference sequence). CDR3 sequence reads: CASSRWTSGGSDTQYF. Here the CDR3 DNA reads TGTGCCAGCAGCCGATGGACTAGCGGGGGGTCAGATACGCAGTATTTT.

The J gene is TRBJ2-7, the V gene TRBV6-1, with 8 bases aligning to TRBD2. J gave up 2 bases and V 8 bases, and 8 bases lay outside the gene matches. Germline V gene sequence: CDR1 MNHNS, CDR2 SASEGT. This CDR3 is built from 14 residues. Written as DNA, the CDR3 is TGTGCCAGCTCGCGGGGGGCCTATCCCTACGAGCAGTACTTC. This codes for CASSRGAYPYEQYF.

This clonotype was seen a few times. The chain recombines TRBV24-1 with TRBJ2-1; D is unresolved. CDR1 is KGHDR and CDR2 is SFDVKD in the germline V gene. The CDR3 sequence is 15 residues long. V was trimmed by 4 bases and J by 0 bases, leaving 9 bases between them. The CDR3 sequence is CATSEPIRSYNEQFF. Written as DNA, the CDR3 is TGTGCCACCAGTGAACCAATACGCTCCTACAATGAGCAGTTCTTC.

This clonotype was found a few times. The chain couples TRBV29-1 to TRBJ2-3; TRBD2 agrees at 9 bases. Germline V gene data show CDR1 as SQVTM and CDR2 as ANQGSEA. The CDR3 loop spans 13 amino acids. Trimming took 4 bases from V and 2 from J; bases not matched to a gene: 1. CDR3 nucleotides: TGCAGCGTTGGACTAGCGGTCACAGATACGCAGTATTTT. This translates into CSVGLAVTDTQYF.

This clonotype was detected a few times. The V gene is TRBV12-3 or TRBV12-4, the J gene TRBJ2-5; 7 nucleotides align to TRBD2. CDR3 length: 14 amino acids. V shed 5 bases and J 4 bases; nucleotides not matched to a gene: 7. CDR3 loop: CASSLGERGETQYF. CDR3 nucleotide sequence: TGTGCCAGCAGTCTGGGGGAGCGGGGAGAGACCCAGTACTTC.

This clonotype was detected only once. The chain recombines TRBV30 with TRBJ2-7; possibly TRBD1 for D (5 bases). The CDR3 totals 15 residues. Germline V gene lookup returns CDR1 GTSNPN and CDR2 SVGIG (reference sequence). The ends were cut back, 3 bases at V and 4 bases at J, with 19 bases in the middle. This CDR3 is CAWRATGQGAYEQYF. The CDR3 DNA reads as TGTGCCTGGAGGGCCACTGGACAAGGAGCATACGAGCAGTACTTC.

This sequence joins TRBV18 and TRBJ2-7, with D perhaps matching TRBD1 (6 bases). The CDR3 is 15 residues long. Germline-derived CDR1 and CDR2 are KGHSH and LQKENI. Trimming pared 3 bases from V and 0 bases from J, leaving 12 bases between. Here the CDR3 DNA reads TGTGCCAGCTCACCCAGACAGGACCCCTCCTACGAGCAGTACTTC. It specifies CASSPRQDPSYEQYF.

The table lists this clonotype with a few counts. CDR3 amino acids: CASRSQGAGYGYTF. The CDR3 nucleotides read TGTGCCAGCAGGTCCCAGGGGGCAGGCTATGGCTACACCTTC. The V call is TRBV6-1, the J call TRBJ1-2, with TRBD1 identical over 8 bases. The CDR3 totals 14 residues. Germline loops: CDR1 MNHNS, CDR2 SASEGT. V trimming: 6 bases; J trimming: 4 bases; junction bases outside the gene matches: 7.

This chain links TRBV10-3 with TRBJ1-5; TRBD1 might be the D (5 bases). This CDR3 has 15 residues. The germline V and J ends were trimmed by 6 bases and 0 bases, with 12 bases remaining between them. Germline CDR1 and CDR2: ENHRY and SYGVKD. CDR3 DNA sequence: TGTGCCATCAGAAGGGGCCCCGATAGCAATCAGCCCCAGCATTTT. Its protein is CAIRRGPDSNQPQHF.

This chain links TRBV5-6 with TRBJ1-1, with TRBD1 identical over 9 bases. Germline assignment: CDR1 SGHDT and CDR2 YYEEEE. V lost 4 bases, J lost 4 bases, and 11 bases stayed unmatched. The CDR3 covers 16 residues. The CDR3 protein is CASSDYTGTGFTEAFF. Here the CDR3 DNA reads TGTGCCAGCAGCGACTACACCGGGACAGGGTTCACTGAAGCTTTCTTT.

This clonotype was detected ten times or more. Relative to the germline gene, one junction end is altered; a read error may explain this. The chain has TRBV12-3 or TRBV12-4 and TRBJ2-1; TRBD2 agrees at 7 bases. The CDR3 covers 13 residues. The CDR3, as DNA: TGTGCCAGCAGTTTGCGGGACTACGATGAGCAGTTCTTC. It encodes CASSLRDYDEQFF.

The rearrangement joins TRBV29-1 to TRBJ2-5; unclear D gene. This CDR3 has 12 residues. CDR1 SQVTM and CDR2 ANQGSEA come from the germline V gene. Trimming took off 5 bases at V and 10 bases at J, with 17 bases between the two ends. CDR3 in amino acids: CSVRASSSDQYF. The CDR3 DNA sequence: TGCAGCGTTCGGGCGAGCAGTTCGGACCAGTACTTC.

The CDR3 reads CASSARASYEQYF. The CDR3, as DNA: TGTGCCAGCAGTGCCAGGGCATCCTACGAGCAGTACTTC. The genes are TRBV6-1 and TRBJ2-7; D is possibly TRBD1 (5 bases). This CDR3 has 13 residues. The germline V gene has CDR1 MNHNS and CDR2 SASEGT. V lost 4 bases, J lost 1 base, and 8 bases lay in between.

This clonotype was seen many times. The rearrangement joins TRBV18 to TRBJ1-1; the D is unclear. Germline V CDR1 and CDR2: KGHSH, LQKENI. CDR3 length: 11 amino acids. Between the trimmed V and J ends, which lost 5 bases and 6 bases, there was a span of 7 bases. CDR3 residues: CASSSGAEAFF. In DNA form, the CDR3 reads TGTGCCAGCTCAAGTGGCGCTGAAGCTTTCTTT.

The sample holds a few counts of this clonotype. CDR3 nucleotide sequence: TGTGCCAGCAGCTCCGACTCAACTAACTATGGCTACACCTTC. Translation: CASSSDSTNYGYTF. V is TRBV7-9 and J is TRBJ1-2; D call uncertain. The germline V gene has CDR1 SEHNR and CDR2 FQNEAQ (reference sequence). There are 14 residues in the CDR3. The V gene lost 4 bases and the J gene lost 0 bases, with 9 bases spanning the gap.

The chain has TRBV7-6 and TRBJ2-1; 8 nucleotides align to TRBD1. The CDR3 runs 16 residues. Trimming cost V 5 bases and J 0 bases; bases outside gene matches: 6. Germline V gene lookup returns CDR1 SGHVS and CDR2 FNYEAQ. CDR3 residues: CASSSRQGSSYNEQFF. The CDR3 nucleotides are TGTGCCAGCAGCAGTAGACAGGGGAGCTCCTACAATGAGCAGTTCTTC.

The chain recombines TRBV12-3 or TRBV12-4 with TRBJ2-1; 10 bases align to TRBD2. Germline trimming cut 4 bases from V and 3 bases from J; bases unmatched to any gene: 15. This CDR3 spans 19 amino acids. CDR3 sequence: CASSSESSALAGVYNEQFF. The CDR3 DNA is TGTGCCAGCAGTTCCGAATCCTCAGCCCTAGCGGGAGTCTACAATGAGCAGTTCTTC.

This clonotype was found a few times. CDR3 protein: CASSLVEGVGGYTF. The CDR3 DNA sequence: TGTGCCAGCAGCTTAGTAGAAGGGGTAGGTGGCTACACCTTC. The V call is TRBV7-9, the J call TRBJ1-2; D might be TRBD1 (5 bases). CDR1 and CDR2 from the germline V gene are SEHNR and FQNEAQ (reference sequence). This CDR3 contains 14 residues. V was cut by 1 base and J by 7 bases, with 13 bases left in between.